This TCR beta chain was captured in a study of cytomegalovirus exposure and HLA in healthy donors. Per germline, CDR1 SGDLS and CDR2 YYNGEE. V was shortened by 0 bases and J by 5 bases, with 14 bases between the two germline ends. The CDR3 totals 15 residues. The PCR was carried out with 60 Vbeta primers and 13 Jbeta primers. Assay used: immunoSEQ multiplex PCR; TCRdb lists only in-frame clones, some missing. This sample has around 99,000 clones, with around four fifths found just once. General study points: Cytomegalovirus association was assigned to approximately 160 TCR beta chains. Later analysis demonstrated an association between a missense DCLRE1C variant and TCR beta V- and J-gene trimming.

Concerning this clone: Its matching antigen is unknown.

The chain uses TRBV9 and TRBJ2-5; D possibly corresponds to TRBD1 (5 bases). The receptor was isolated from a man younger than 40 in good health and CMV-seronegative. The sequencing sample was made of PBMCs. CDR3 nucleotide sequence: TGTGCCAGCAGCGTAGGAGAAGGGGTTGTCGAGACCCAGTACTTC. Protein: CASSVGEGVVETQYF.